A single sample gave rise to the 32 T cell receptor beta chains below, sequenced in a study of T cells in Graves' hyperthyroidism and ophthalmopathy. RNA transcripts gave rise to amplified TCR beta CDR3 regions. The HTBI primer set drove a first-round RT-PCR of the TCR CDR3. From the multiplex PCR reads, TCRdb called clonotypes with MiXCR, one entry per CDR3 protein. The sample holds approximately 380,000 distinct CDR3 sequences; less than 20% are singletons and the top ten take 40%. The sample taken for sequencing was blood. The origin of the receptors is a man younger than 30 with Graves' ophthalmopathy.

This clonotype appeared many times. This chain joins TRBV20-1 and TRBJ2-3; TRBD1 or TRBD2 may be the D gene (5 bases each). Per germline, CDR1 DFQATT and CDR2 SNEGSKA (reference sequence). CDR3 size: 15 residues. V lost 3 bases to trimming and J lost 6 bases, with 19 bases between them. The CDR3, as DNA: TGCAGTGCTAGCATCACCGGGATTGGGGCGGATACGCAGTATTTT. This codes for CSASITGIGADTQYF.

This clonotype was counted only a few times. J is TRBJ1-1 and V is TRBV20-1, with D maybe TRBD1 (5 bases). Germline V gene sequence: CDR1 DFQATT, CDR2 SNEGSKA (reference sequence). CDR3 length: 15 residues. Trimming stripped 8 bases from V and 3 bases from J, with 22 bases between. The CDR3 reads CSLPRAGGWDTEAFF. CDR3 DNA sequence: TGCAGTCTCCCCCGCGCGGGGGGTTGGGACACTGAAGCTTTCTTT.

V usage is TRBV29-1 and J usage is TRBJ2-3; 12 nucleotides align to TRBD2. The junction had 7 bases not matched to a gene; V was cut back by 1 base and J by 5 bases. This CDR3 has 16 residues. The germline V gene encodes CDR1 SQVTM and CDR2 ANQGSEA. CDR3 DNA sequence: TGCAGCGTTGAAGGTTCTAGCGGGAGGGCCATAGATACGCAGTATTTT. This translates into CSVEGSSGRAIDTQYF.

This clonotype was seen many times. The chain is built from TRBV5-1 and TRBJ1-1, with D unclear. The CDR3 covers 12 residues. In germline, CDR1 is SGHRS, CDR2 YFSETQ. Trimming cost V 2 bases and J 4 bases, with 6 bases left between them. The CDR3 spells CASSLKPTEAFF. DNA for the CDR3: TGCGCCAGCAGCTTAAAGCCCACTGAAGCTTTCTTT.

Many counts were recorded for this clonotype. The chain is built from TRBV14 and TRBJ2-3; possibly TRBD1 or TRBD2 for D (5 bases each). V was cut by 3 bases and J by 2 bases, with 9 bases left in between. The CDR3 is 14 amino acids. The germline V gene encodes CDR1 SGHDN and CDR2 FVKESK. The CDR3 protein is CASSQWGTTDTQYF. CDR3 DNA sequence: TGTGCCAGCAGCCAGTGGGGGACCACAGATACGCAGTATTTT.

To note about this clonotype: A much larger clone lies one base from this, so it may be a read error. The CDR3 end shows no conserved phenylalanine or tryptophan, and so a read error is likely. This sequence joins TRBV5-1 and TRBJ2-7; D may be TRBD1 or TRBD2 (5 bases each). V was pared by 0 bases and J by 6 bases, with 10 bases between. This CDR3 comprises 13 residues. Germline CDR1 reads SGHRS; CDR2 reads YFSETQ. The CDR3 loop reads CASSLGWGSEQYI. The CDR3 nucleotides read TGCGCCAGCAGCTTGGGATGGGGGAGCGAGCAGTACATC.

This chain joins TRBV29-1 and TRBJ1-3; 7 bases are shared with TRBD1. With V trimmed by 7 bases and J by 4 bases, 4 bases remained unmatched. The CDR3 has 12 amino acids. Germline CDR1 SQVTM, CDR2 ANQGSEA. This CDR3 is CSGWDRGNTIYF. The CDR3 nucleotides are TGCAGCGGATGGGACAGAGGAAACACCATATATTTT. The full variable domain, with the rest looked up from reference TRBV29-1 and TRBJ1-3, is SAVISQKPSRDICQRGTSLTIQCQVDSQVTMMFWYRQQPGQSLTLIATANQGSEATYESGFVIDKFPISRPNLTFSTLTVSNMSPEDSSIYLCSGWDRGNTIYFGEGSWLTVV.

V usage is TRBV20-1 and J usage is TRBJ2-7, with 9 bases aligning to TRBD1. This CDR3 is built from 14 residues. From germline, CDR1 is DFQATT and CDR2 SNEGSKA (reference sequence). V lost 6 bases to trimming and J lost 3 bases; unmatched junction nucleotides: 9. As DNA, the CDR3 is TGCAGTGCCGTATCCGGGACAGGGAACTACGAGCAGTACTTC. Translated: CSAVSGTGNYEQYF.

The chain links TRBV7-2 to TRBJ1-2; the match to TRBD1 covers 7 bases. CDR3 size: 19 residues. Germline values: CDR1 SGHTA, CDR2 FQGNSA. The junction had 25 bases not matched to a gene; V was cut back by 5 bases and J by 7 bases. CDR3 sequence reads: CASSPRASGGQQSLGGYTF. CDR3 nucleotides: TGTGCCAGCAGCCCGAGGGCGTCGGGGGGACAGCAGAGCTTAGGTGGCTACACCTTC.

The V and J genes are TRBV3-1 and TRBJ2-1; 10 bases are a match to TRBD2. The CDR3 covers 14 residues. The ends lost 7 bases at V and 8 bases at J; junction bases unmatched: 8. The germline V gene encodes CDR1 LGHDT and CDR2 YNNKEL (reference sequence). The CDR3 region is CASKAGGSRHEQFF. The CDR3 nucleotides are TGTGCCAGCAAAGCGGGGGGGTCGAGGCATGAGCAGTTCTTC.

The sample holds many counts of this clonotype. This chain links TRBV27 with TRBJ1-5; no clear D. V lost 2 bases and J lost 0, with 5 bases in between. Per the germline V gene, CDR1 is MNHEY and CDR2 is SMNVEV (reference sequence). The CDR3 extends over 14 amino acids. CDR3 sequence (DNA): TGTGCCAGCAGTTTACAGTATAGCAATCAGCCCCAGCATTTT. Translation: CASSLQYSNQPQHF.

This clonotype has a count of ten or more. The chain couples TRBV6-1 to TRBJ1-1; TRBD1 might be the D (6 bases). This CDR3 is built from 15 residues. Trimming shortened V by 6 bases and J by 0 bases, and 14 bases separated the two germline ends. Looked up from germline, CDR1 is MNHNS and CDR2 is SASEGT. CDR3 region: CASSHLRGLNTEAFF. CDR3 coding DNA: TGTGCCAGCAGCCATCTCAGGGGACTGAACACTGAAGCTTTCTTT.

This clonotype has at least ten counts. The rearrangement joins TRBV7-2 to TRBJ2-7; no clear D. The V and J ends lost 4 bases and 1 base respectively, with 5 bases between them. This CDR3 is built from 12 residues. Germline CDR1 reads SGHTA; CDR2 reads FQGNSA. The CDR3 sequence is CASSYGSYEQYF. The CDR3 DNA is TGTGCCAGCAGCTACGGGTCCTACGAGCAGTACTTC.

For this clonotype: This clone may be a read error of a much larger clone one base away. The chain recombines TRBV5-6 with TRBJ2-5; 9 nucleotides match TRBD2. CDR1 is SGHDT and CDR2 is YYEEEE in the germline V gene. The CDR3 is made up of 16 amino acids. This CDR3 reads CAGSDLAGLGGETQYF. CDR3 bases: TGTGCCGGCAGCGACCTAGCGGGGCTCGGGGGGGAGACCCAGTACTTC. The entire variable domain, with the rest obtained from reference TRBV5-6 and TRBJ2-5, is as follows: DAGVTQSPTHLIKTRGQQVTLRCSPKSGHDTVSWYQQALGQGPQFIFQYYEEEERQRGNFPDRFSGHQFPNYSSELNVNALLLGDSALYLCAGSDLAGLGGETQYFGPGTRLLVL.

The table lists this clonotype with a few counts. This rearrangement joins TRBV5-1 to TRBJ2-4; 10 nucleotides agree with TRBD2. The CDR3 sequence is 16 residues long. CDR1 is SGHRS, CDR2 YFSETQ, per germline. After removal of 0 bases from V and 6 bases from J, the junction contained 6 bases not matched to a gene. In nucleotides, the CDR3 is TGCGCCAGCAGCTTGGGGACTAGCGGTAGGGGAAACATTCAGTACTTC. Encoded protein: CASSLGTSGRGNIQYF.

The chain combines TRBV20-1 with TRBJ1-6, with D possibly TRBD1 on 6 matching bases. The CDR3 totals 14 residues. With 4 bases removed from V and 8 bases from J, the gap between germline ends came to 15 bases. Germline V lookup: CDR1 DFQATT, CDR2 SNEGSKA (reference sequence). The CDR3 bases are TGCAGTGCTACTACGCCCGGGGGCTATTCACCCCTCCACTTT. This sequence encodes CSATTPGGYSPLHF.

The table lists this clonotype with a few counts. The V gene is TRBV4-1, the J gene TRBJ2-5; D might be TRBD1 (6 bases). V was pared by 4 bases and J by 3 bases, with 15 bases between. From germline, CDR1 is MGHRA and CDR2 YSYEKL. CDR3 length equals 15 residues. The CDR3 here is CASSPPTGFEETQYF. DNA of the CDR3: TGCGCCAGCAGCCCCCCCACAGGGTTCGAAGAGACCCAGTACTTC.

This clonotype was detected ten times or more. V usage is TRBV7-8 and J usage is TRBJ1-2; D perhaps matches TRBD1 (5 bases). Germline CDR1 and CDR2: SGHVS and FQNEAQ. The CDR3 loop spans 13 amino acids. V shed 5 bases and J shed 7 bases, with 14 bases lying between them. The DNA of the CDR3 is TGTGCCAGCAGCCCTCCGGGGGGACGTGGCTACACCTTC. As protein: CASSPPGGRGYTF.

The table lists this clonotype with many counts. CDR3 region: CASRSDSSGGVVDTQYF. In DNA, the CDR3 is TGTGCCAGCAGGTCGGATTCTAGCGGGGGGGTTGTAGATACGCAGTATTTT. The rearrangement joins TRBV27 to TRBJ2-3, with 12 positions matching TRBD2. The CDR3 sequence is 17 residues long. The trim removed 6 bases at V and 5 bases at J, leaving 12 bases unmatched. CDR1 and CDR2 (germline): MNHEY, SMNVEV (reference sequence).

Ten or more counts support this clonotype. The gene calls are TRBV5-6 and TRBJ2-1; perhaps D is TRBD1 or TRBD2 (6 bases each). Looked up from germline, CDR1 is SGHDT and CDR2 is YYEEEE. V was shortened by 3 bases and J by 10 bases, with 14 bases between the two germline ends. The CDR3 extends over 13 amino acids. The CDR3 protein is CASSWTGAREQFF. The CDR3 region has the DNA TGTGCCAGCAGCTGGACGGGGGCGAGGGAGCAGTTCTTC.

This clonotype was seen more than once but under ten times. This chain uses TRBV20-1 with TRBJ2-7; 8 positions match TRBD1. CDR3 length: 13 amino acids. Germline assignment: CDR1 DFQATT and CDR2 SNEGSKA (reference sequence). The V gene end was trimmed by 5 bases and the J gene end by 4 bases; junction bases not matched to a gene: 7. In nucleotides, the CDR3 is TGCAGTGCTCGATCCCAGGGGGCTTACGAGCAGTACTTC. As protein: CSARSQGAYEQYF.

The V gene is TRBV12-3 or TRBV12-4, the J gene TRBJ1-2, with 9 positions matching TRBD1. The CDR3 consists of 15 residues. V lost 4 bases to trimming and J lost 1 base; unmatched junction nucleotides: 4. The CDR3: CASSSQGAYNYGYTF. CDR3 in DNA: TGTGCCAGCAGTTCACAGGGGGCCTATAACTATGGCTACACCTTC.

In its sample, this clonotype was seen a few times. J is TRBJ2-2 and V is TRBV24-1, with TRBD1 matching over 9 bases. Looked up from germline, CDR1 is KGHDR and CDR2 is SFDVKD. This CDR3 contains 16 residues. V gave up 3 bases and J gave up 4 bases; unmatched junction bases: 5. CDR3 in amino acids: CATSDTGQGITGELFF. The DNA for the CDR3 is TGTGCCACCAGTGATACGGGACAGGGTATCACCGGGGAGCTGTTTTTT.

CDR3 in DNA: TGCAGCGGACAGACCTACAATGAGCAGTTCTTC. It specifies CSGQTYNEQFF. The genes are TRBV29-1 and TRBJ2-1; D possibly corresponds to TRBD1 (5 bases). The V end lost 7 bases, the J end lost 2 bases, and 6 bases lay between the germline ends. Germline V lookup: CDR1 SQVTM, CDR2 ANQGSEA. The CDR3 loop spans 11 amino acids.

The V call is TRBV18, the J call TRBJ2-1; D ambiguous. Trimming pared 6 bases from V and 9 bases from J, leaving 12 bases between. The germline CDR1 and CDR2 sequences are KGHSH and LQKENI. This CDR3 has 12 amino acids. This CDR3 reads CASSPGAPEQFF. In DNA form, the CDR3 reads TGTGCCAGCTCGCCCGGTGCCCCTGAGCAGTTCTTC.

At least ten counts were recorded for this clonotype. The CDR3 sequence: CASSLGPNTNLNTEAFF. The DNA of the CDR3 is TGTGCCAGCAGCCTCGGACCGAACACCAATCTGAACACTGAAGCTTTCTTT. The chain couples TRBV28 to TRBJ1-1; D ambiguous. The germline V gene encodes CDR1 MDHEN and CDR2 SYDVKM. V lost 6 bases and J 0 bases, leaving 20 bases between the germline ends. CDR3 length equals 17 residues.

The chain carries TRBV3-1 and TRBJ2-5, with D uncertain. The CDR3 spans 13 residues. V lost 2 bases and J 5 bases, leaving 9 bases between the germline ends. From germline, CDR1 is LGHDT and CDR2 YNNKEL (reference sequence). The CDR3 spells CASSQTLGETQYF. The CDR3 DNA sequence: TGTGCCAGCAGCCAAACCCTGGGGGAGACCCAGTACTTC.

V usage is TRBV7-9 and J usage is TRBJ1-2; D remains ambiguous. CDR3 length: 15 residues. The germline V gene has CDR1 SEHNR and CDR2 FQNEAQ (reference sequence). V was trimmed by 7 bases and J by 0 bases, leaving 15 bases between them. The CDR3 DNA sequence: TGTGCCAGCACCGGATGGGAGGCCTCTAACTATGGCTACACCTTC. Its translation: CASTGWEASNYGYTF.

This clonotype was counted ten times or more. The J gene is TRBJ1-4, the V gene TRBV20-1; D is unresolved. The CDR3 extends over 19 amino acids. V was cut by 6 bases and J by 0 bases, with 26 bases left in between. Germline CDR1 DFQATT, CDR2 SNEGSKA (reference sequence). The CDR3 here is CSAPKVGVGQTATNEKLFF. CDR3 sequence (DNA): TGCAGTGCCCCTAAGGTGGGAGTAGGGCAGACGGCAACTAATGAAAAACTGTTTTTT.

Notes on this clonotype: This may be a read error, as it is one base from a much larger clone. The chain carries TRBV7-9 and TRBJ1-1, with a possible D match to TRBD1 (5 bases). V shed 5 bases and J shed 11 bases, with 12 bases lying between them. Germline V gene lookup returns CDR1 SEHNR and CDR2 FQNEAQ (reference sequence). The CDR3 is made up of 11 amino acids. The CDR3 sequence is CASSGTGNAFF. In nucleotides, the CDR3 is TGTGCCAGCAGCGGAACAGGTAACGCTTTCTTT.

This clonotype showed up many times. This chain links TRBV20-1 with TRBJ2-7, with TRBD2 identical over 8 bases. The junction had 15 bases not matched to a gene; V was cut back by 0 bases and J by 2 bases. The CDR3 is 18 amino acids. Germline V gives CDR1 DFQATT, CDR2 SNEGSKA (reference sequence). The DNA for the CDR3 is TGCAGTGCTAGAGATGCTCTGGAGGGCGGGGGGCCCCCCTACGAGCAGTACTTC. Protein product: CSARDALEGGGPPYEQYF.

This clonotype was seen many times. The rearrangement uses TRBV3-1 and TRBJ1-6, with 8 bases lining up with TRBD1. CDR1 is LGHDT, CDR2 YNNKEL, per germline (reference sequence). The CDR3 loop spans 14 amino acids. Losses at the gene ends were 4 bases for V and 10 bases for J; bases not matched to a gene: 6. DNA for the CDR3: TGTGCCAGCAGCCCCGGACAGGGTGACTCACCCCTCCACTTT. This gives the protein CASSPGQGDSPLHF.